The source of this T cell receptor beta chain is a study of blood T cells in healthy people across ages. It was with a sample-barcoded 5' primer and a J-beta primer mix that a second PCR of roughly 7 to 12 cycles was run. Each CDR3 protein is one row after TCRdb ran MiXCR on the 5' RACE reads. This sample carries around 1,600,000 distinct CDR3 sequences, roughly 43% of them seen once, and the ten largest clones take approximately 4.1%. The V end was cut by 5 bases, the J end by 7 bases, with 20 bases between. Germline V gives CDR1 SEHNR, CDR2 FQNEAQ (reference sequence). The CDR3 is 16 amino acids. V usage is TRBV7-9 and J usage is TRBJ1-4; possible D gene TRBD1, 5 bases. Specimen: blood. This TCR was sampled from a woman between 18 and 29 years old in good health. For the CDR3, the DNA is TGTGCCAGCAGCCAGGTGGCCCGGGGACCGGCTGAAAAACTGTTTTTT. This codes for CASSQVARGPAEKLFF.